This T cell receptor beta chain was documented in a study of cytomegalovirus exposure and HLA in healthy donors (dated by TCRdb to about 2017). As for the study more broadly: An earlier analysis of approximately 640 of the donors reported 250 to 350 Gb of sequence data and roughly 110 million unique TCR beta sequences from roughly 180 million T cells. The T cell repertoires of several hundred subjects were profiled by immunosequencing and related to cytomegalovirus serostatus. Rather than drawing on any new phenotypic data, the later analysis identified candidate immune exposures from TCR beta sequences and the way those sequences occurred across donors. Among the approximately 420 genotyped donors, approximately 77% belonged to the genetic ancestry cluster associated with self-reported Caucasian donors. In a later genetic analysis, genome-wide SNP genotypes for about 65% of the 666 donors were used, and that subset was treated as a discovery cohort. In an earlier analysis of 550 to 700 of the donors, high-throughput TCR beta sequencing was used to judge whether each TCR beta V gene segment behaved as functional or pseudogenic. Besides the first cohort of 550 to 750 subjects, a separate validation cohort made up of 120 different subjects was used. Both class I and class II loci were covered by HLA typing, at four-digit resolution. The study combined high-throughput TCR immunosequencing, statistical association of individual TCRs with disease status, and machine learning to predict cytomegalovirus infection status. Donor age, sex, ethnicity and CMV serostatus were compiled alongside the repertoire data. All discovery cohort repertoires had been generated on a single sequencing platform. About 320 gigabases of sequencing data and tens of millions of unique TCR sequences were included in an early release covering about 600 HLA-typed donors. The study was designed to test whether signatures of past pathogen exposure could be identified by cataloging public T cell receptors. Four to six DR-DQ haplotypes were handled as single units for association and clustering, since linkage in the cohort was strong. The number of donors typed differed by locus, with about 620-630 for A, B, C, DRB1 and DQB1, roughly 520 for DQA1, 600 to 610 for DPA1, and some 440 for DPB1. A later analysis re-analyzed previously published TCR beta repertoires from approximately 700 donors and added high-resolution HLA genotyping to study TCR occurrence patterns. Across 300 to 500 genotyped donors of the cohort, an average of about 240,000 unique TCR beta nucleotide sequences per donor were sequenced, and roughly 20% of those sequences were non-productive. The research as a whole found: A later genetic analysis reported fewer N-insertions in productive TCRs among donors in an Asian-associated ancestry cluster than the approximately 700-donor mean. An earlier analysis of approximately 600 of the donors showed that most TCR beta V segments appeared in productive rearrangements either about 90% or about 30% of the time, which broadly matched IMGT annotations. A further reported finding was that TCR beta sequences accurately predicted the HLA-A and HLA-B alleles for most subjects in the first cohort. While some public TCRs were present in many individuals, most TCR sequences turned up only very rarely across donors. Immune exposure information for the cohort was limited to CMV serostatus. When HLA alleles, especially DR and DQ, strongly co-occurred, attributing TCR associations to individual alleles was difficult. Some IMGT-functional V segments, including TRBV6-2 and TRBV6-3, could not be told apart with the 87-base-pair reads, so those segments were excluded. V-gene and J-gene trimming of TCR beta chains was associated with a missense DCLRE1C variant in a later genetic analysis, and the association was replicated in an independent cohort. Correlated functional status among segregating V segments might reflect linkage disequilibrium, but an unknown experimental factor could not be ruled out. In vitro tests confirmed that a few of the cytomegalovirus-associated TCR beta chains recognize cytomegalovirus antigens. In both the original and validation cohorts, the classifier was reported to diagnose cytomegalovirus status with high specificity and sensitivity. Only TCR beta chains were sequenced in this cohort, and the absence of alpha or paired-chain data limited detectable features. In a later analysis, more than 15,000 TCR beta sequences were associated with specific HLA alleles at a false discovery rate of 0.05. According to a later analysis, most CMV-associated TCR beta chains appeared to be HLA-restricted, and the HLA associations seemed to be driven largely by CMV exposure. The sequencing pipeline was judged likely to have produced a cluster of highly shared sequence variants as a technical artifact. The presence/absence analyses assumed that sequencing depth was roughly uniform across donors, and that assumption may not be true. In a later analysis, HLA-associated TCR beta chains were found to be more clonally expanded and to have lower generation probabilities than equally common non-associated chains. A total of about 180 TCR beta chains were listed by the study as associated with cytomegalovirus. According to the authors, the approach could potentially be generalized to other disease states and immunological phenotypes. Several of the top co-occurrence clusters appeared to be linked to parvovirus B19, influenza, CMV and Epstein-Barr virus, according to a later analysis. Because some donors lacked HLA typing at each locus, the association tests relied only on the typed subset. Because counts were too low, approximately 18 rarely observed V segments, including chromosome 9 orphons, were excluded from the earlier analysis of around 590 of the donors. According to a later analysis, TCR association rates differed among HLA loci, with DRB1 alleles showing the most associated TCRs and HLA-C alleles showing the fewest.

The cohort comprised some 700 healthy bone marrow donors. Cohort members were all nominally healthy when sampled, although unrecorded immune exposures were likely present. The donor tested CMV seronegative and was one of the 352 seronegative cohort members. Each donor provided a peripheral blood sample, and peripheral blood mononuclear cells were used for TCR beta sequencing. The Qiagen DNeasy Blood Extraction Kit was used to extract genomic DNA from the blood cell samples. The library was produced with the immunoSEQ multiplex PCR assay. For the multiplex PCR, a mixture combining 60 forward primers for TCR Vbeta segments and 13 reverse primers for TCR Jbeta segments was used. A multiplex PCR assay on genomic DNA amplified the CDR3 region of rearranged TCR beta genes. On the Illumina HiSeq System, the amplified TCR beta libraries were sequenced as 87-base-pair reads. Per the original workflow: A later analysis tallied 75 million to 85 million unique TCR beta chains across the 666 repertoires, and some 12 million of those chains were shared by two or more donors. Raw reads were error-corrected and collapsed into unique sequences with a nearest-neighbor algorithm that merged closely related sequences to remove PCR and sequencing errors. V, D and J gene segments were assigned by aligning CDR3 sequences to IMGT reference sequences. For a sequence to be retained, a match of at least six nucleotides was required to both a V gene segment and a J gene segment. A rearrangement was called productive if the CDR3 had no stop codons and remained in frame with V and J, and every other rearrangement was called non-productive. CDR3 was defined by IMGT convention, running from the second conserved V-encoded cysteine to the conserved J-encoded phenylalanine. The earlier analysis of 500 to 650 of the donors excluded any sequence lacking an unambiguous match to a single V gene segment. An earlier analysis of a few hundred of the donors called V segments functional above 56.7% productive rearrangements and segregating when the between-donor standard deviation exceeded 5%. A statistical classification framework was built for diagnosing cytomegalovirus status from the catalog of TCR beta chain sequences. V and J gene assignment, in a later analysis, came from comparing TCR nucleotide sequences with IMGT/GENE-DB human TR gene sequences. In a later analysis, CDR3 sequences and most-parsimonious VDJ recombination scenarios were assigned using the TCRdist pipeline. In a later analysis, every TCR beta chain was defined by the combination of its CDR3 amino acid sequence and its V-gene family, and reads without a unique V-gene family were dropped. As a way to deal with suspected cross-contamination and a sequencing artifact, a later analysis dropped 592 nucleotide sequences that were highly shared and had low generation probability. In a later analysis, a clonal expansion index for each public chain was calculated from normalized within-repertoire ranks of inferred template counts. Generation probabilities in a later analysis came from a VDJ recombination model fitted to out-of-frame rearrangements, and those results were checked against IGoR. Hypergeometric tests were used in a later analysis to score TCR-TCR, TCR-HLA and TCR-CMV co-occurrence, with a repertoire-size bias correction applied to the TCR pairs. False discovery rates were estimated in a later analysis by permuting HLA or CMV assignments 20 times. In a later analysis, co-occurring TCRs were grouped with DBSCAN, and TCRdist sequence similarity was added when clustering was performed within HLA-allele-positive subsets. For co-occurrence clustering, repertoires with fewer than 30,000 or more than 120,000 public chains were excluded, along with roughly 5 repertoires with anomalous nucleotide sharing. As stored in TCRdb, this immuneACCESS dataset retains in-frame rearrangements with V and J assigned. A fraction of the clones does not appear; measured against another copy, unresolved V genes explain less than half of the discrepancy, and the remainder lacks a known reason. Clone size and the V and J calls come from that table; the DNA yielded D and trimming. The sample table contains roughly 130,000 clones; only one count was recorded for roughly four fifths of them. 1.2% of the sample rests with the top ten.

Its CDR3 holds 13 amino acids, cysteine through phenylalanine. Only CDR3 DNA is held: 39 bases, read in frame from base 1. CDR1 and CDR2 are drawn from the germline V gene: MNHEY, SVGAGI. V is cut by 7 bases and J by 6 bases, and the space between the germline ends is 10 bases. Remarks on this clone: Its antigen is not yet known. No quality values exist for individual bases; no much larger clone is one base distant.

The origin of this receptor is a girl aged 2 to 10 in good health and CMV-seronegative. The rearrangement combines TRBV6-5 with TRBJ1-6, with TRBD1 as a weak D call on 6 bases. The sample taken for sequencing was PBMCs. This receptor carries the CDR3 CASTPQGNSPLHF. The nucleotides read TGTGCCAGCACCCCACAGGGTAATTCACCCCTCCACTTT.